The next 22 T cell receptor beta chains were all read from a single sample in a study of blood T cells in healthy people across ages. Together with a sample-barcoded 5' primer, a J-beta primer mix was included in a second PCR lasting roughly 6 to 12 cycles. TCRdb called the 5' RACE reads again in MiXCR, with one record for every CDR3 protein. This sample yields approximately 680,000 distinct CDR3 sequences, of which approximately 29% are seen a single time; 15% belongs to the top ten. Sequences were obtained from blood. The receptors derive from an elderly woman in good health.

This clonotype appeared a few times. This chain uses TRBV3-1 with TRBJ1-1; D possibly corresponds to TRBD1 (6 bases). The CDR3 has 15 residues. Trimming removed 5 bases at V and 1 base at J, with 14 bases between. In germline, CDR1 is LGHDT, CDR2 YNNKEL (reference sequence). CDR3: CASSSVGGANTEAFF. The CDR3 coding sequence is TGTGCCAGCAGCTCCGTAGGGGGGGCGAACACTGAAGCTTTCTTT.

This chain uses TRBV12-3 or TRBV12-4 with TRBJ1-2, with 7 nucleotides matching TRBD1. After removal of 5 bases from V and 4 bases from J, the junction contained 10 bases not matched to a gene. The CDR3 covers 15 residues. The CDR3 loop reads CASSVYGTDSYGYTF. CDR3 nucleotide sequence: TGTGCCAGCAGTGTCTACGGGACAGACTCCTATGGCTACACCTTC.

This clonotype came up many times. The chain joins TRBV7-7 to TRBJ2-1; possible D gene TRBD1, 6 bases. The CDR3 length is 15 residues. V lost 1 base, J lost 6 bases, and 13 bases lay in between. Germline CDR1 is SSHAT and CDR2 is FNYEAQ (reference sequence). The CDR3 region is CASSLGGTRGNEQFF. CDR3 sequence (DNA): TGTGCCAGCAGCTTAGGGGGGACCAGGGGCAATGAGCAGTTCTTC.

Ten or more counts support this clonotype. This chain links TRBV4-3 with TRBJ2-4; TRBD1 aligns across 7 bases. J was trimmed by 6 bases and V by 3 bases; bases with no gene match: 8. This CDR3 has 15 residues. Germline CDR1 and CDR2: LGHNA and YSLEER. The CDR3 protein is CASSQGTGAGNIQYF. DNA for the CDR3: TGCGCCAGCAGCCAGGGCACAGGGGCAGGAAACATTCAGTACTTC.

This clonotype was recorded a few times. The rearrangement uses TRBV4-1 and TRBJ2-5, with TRBD2 matching over 11 bases. V gave up 4 bases and J gave up 2 bases; unmatched junction bases: 6. Germline V lookup: CDR1 MGHRA, CDR2 YSYEKL. The CDR3 spans 16 residues. In DNA form, the CDR3 reads TGCGCCAGCAGCCTAACTAGCGGGGGCCTTCAAGAGACCCAGTACTTC. Translating it yields CASSLTSGGLQETQYF.

This clonotype was picked up many times. The J gene is TRBJ2-3, the V gene TRBV27; 7 bases are shared with TRBD1. This CDR3 has 13 residues. Per germline, CDR1 MNHEY and CDR2 SMNVEV (reference sequence). The trim removed 7 bases at V and 2 bases at J, leaving 3 bases unmatched. CDR3: CASTGGLTDTQYF. In DNA, the CDR3 is TGTGCCAGCACAGGGGGTCTCACAGATACGCAGTATTTT.

For this clonotype: This may arise from a read error, as a much more abundant clone is one base away. The V and J genes are TRBV3-1 and TRBJ2-3, with D perhaps given as TRBD1 or TRBD2 (5 bases each). The germline V gene encodes CDR1 LGHDT and CDR2 YNNKEL (reference sequence). The CDR3 consists of 14 residues. CDR3 protein: CAGSRGTSTDTQYF. The CDR3 DNA is TGTGCCGGCAGCCGGGGCACTAGCACAGATACGCAGTATTTT.

The chain carries TRBV4-2 and TRBJ1-1; TRBD1 matches at 7 bases. Trimming took 5 bases from V and 5 from J; bases not matched to a gene: 5. CDR3 length equals 13 residues. CDR1 LGHNA and CDR2 YNFKEQ come from the germline V gene. The CDR3 sequence is CASSKTGMTEAFF. Written as DNA, the CDR3 is TGTGCCAGCAGCAAGACAGGGATGACTGAAGCTTTCTTT.

This clonotype was seen ten or more times. For the CDR3, the DNA is TGTGCCACGGCCATCTCCTACGAGCAGTACTTC. It specifies CATAISYEQYF. The chain has TRBV6-2 or TRBV6-3 and TRBJ2-7; D is undetermined. CDR1 is MNHEY, CDR2 SVGEGT, per germline. The CDR3 is 11 residues long. Trimming stripped 10 bases from V and 0 bases from J, with 7 bases between.

This chain uses TRBV7-6 with TRBJ1-4; D unresolved. The V gene's germline CDR1 is SGHVS and CDR2 FNYEAQ. This CDR3 spans 15 amino acids. The ends were cut back, 5 bases at V and 3 bases at J, with 13 bases in the middle. CDR3 sequence reads: CASSPIGLPNEKLFF. CDR3 sequence (DNA): TGTGCCAGCAGCCCGATTGGCCTACCTAATGAAAAACTGTTTTTT.

The chain recombines TRBV4-3 with TRBJ1-2; tentative D call: TRBD1 (5 bases). The CDR3 covers 15 residues. Trimming stripped 1 base from V and 0 bases from J, with 9 bases between. In germline, CDR1 is LGHNA, CDR2 YSLEER. The CDR3, as DNA: TGCGCCAGCAGCCAAGTTTGCAGGGCTAACTATGGCTACACCTTC. Amino acids: CASSQVCRANYGYTF.

Turning to this clonotype: One end of the junction varies from germline; a read error may be responsible. The chain is built from TRBV5-1 and TRBJ2-3; D not resolved. Germline CDR1 SGHRS, CDR2 YFSETQ. The CDR3 totals 12 residues. The chain's CDR3 is CASSFATDTRYF. In DNA form, the CDR3 reads TGCGCCAGCAGCTTTGCCACAGATACGCGGTATTTT. The variable domain in full, with the rest retrieved from reference TRBV5-1 and TRBJ2-3, is KAGVTQTPRYLIKTRGQQVTLSCSPISGHRSVSWYQQTPGQGLQFLFEYFSETQRNKGNFPGRFSGRQFSNSRSEMNVSTLELGDSALYLCASSFATDTRYFGPGTRLTVL.

V gene TRBV19 combines with J gene TRBJ2-1; D unclear. This CDR3 spans 14 amino acids. The V end was cut by 5 bases, the J end by 0 bases, with 8 bases between. Germline V gene sequence: CDR1 LNHDA, CDR2 SQIVND (reference sequence). The DNA of the CDR3 is TGTGCCAGTAGTGTCCGGAGCTCCTACAATGAGCAGTTCTTC. Translation gives CASSVRSSYNEQFF. Full variable domain (outside the CDR3, taken from reference TRBV19 and TRBJ2-1): DGGITQSPKYLFRKEGQNVTLSCEQNLNHDAMYWYRQDPGQGLRLIYYSQIVNDFQKGDIAEGYSVSREKKESFPLTVTSAQKNPTAFYLCASSVRSSYNEQFFGPGTRLTVL.

The chain uses TRBV9 and TRBJ2-3, with D perhaps given as TRBD1 or TRBD2 (7 bases each). The germline CDR1 and CDR2 sequences are SGDLS and YYNGEE. This CDR3 comprises 16 residues. V was shortened by 3 bases and J by 0 bases, with 14 bases between the two germline ends. The CDR3: CASSAQGGLSTDTQYF. The CDR3 coding sequence is TGTGCCAGCAGCGCCCAGGGGGGACTAAGCACAGATACGCAGTATTTT.

The chain uses TRBV5-1 and TRBJ2-3, with D possibly TRBD2 on 7 matching bases. V was shortened by 7 bases and J by 4 bases, with 16 bases between the two germline ends. Per the germline V gene, CDR1 is SGHRS and CDR2 is YFSETQ. The length of the CDR3 is 14 residues. The CDR3 reads CASHTGGQADTQYF. Here the CDR3 DNA reads TGCGCCAGCCACACCGGGGGGCAGGCAGATACGCAGTATTTT.

This clonotype occurred many times. The chain links TRBV6-1 to TRBJ2-1; D possibly uses TRBD1 or TRBD2 (6 bases each). This CDR3 contains 13 residues. CDR1 and CDR2 from the germline V gene are MNHNS and SASEGT. Trimming took 4 bases from V and 9 from J, leaving 13 bases between them. CDR3 residues: CASSGGRGPEQFF. CDR3 in DNA: TGTGCCAGCAGTGGGGGCCGGGGGCCTGAGCAGTTCTTC.

The chain joins TRBV20-1 to TRBJ1-5, with 9 bases that match TRBD1. The CDR3 consists of 15 residues. V was clipped by 2 bases and J by 5 bases; unmatched bases: 7. Per the germline V gene, CDR1 is DFQATT and CDR2 is SNEGSKA (reference sequence). Written as DNA, the CDR3 is TGCAGTGCTAGAAGGACAGGGGAACCCTATCAGCCCCAGCATTTT. This gives the protein CSARRTGEPYQPQHF.

Ten or more counts support this clonotype. The gene calls are TRBV7-2 and TRBJ2-7; D may be TRBD2 (7 bases). Germline V gene data show CDR1 as SGHTA and CDR2 as FQGNSA. V lost 5 bases to trimming and J lost 2 bases, with 22 bases between them. The CDR3 is 17 residues long. CDR3 sequence: CASSPLAGADTTYEQYF. DNA for the CDR3: TGTGCCAGCAGCCCTCTGGCGGGGGCAGATACGACCTACGAGCAGTACTTC.

About this clonotype: Just one base apart from a much larger clone, this may be a read error. This sequence joins TRBV3-1 and TRBJ2-5; possible D gene TRBD2, 5 bases. The CDR3 sequence is 13 residues long. Germline-derived CDR1 and CDR2 are LGHDT and YNNKEL (reference sequence). Trimming shortened V by 3 bases and J by 7 bases, and 12 bases separated the two germline ends. DNA for the CDR3: TGTGCCAGCAGCCAGGGGAGTTCCGGGACCCAGTACTTC. Encoded protein: CASSQGSSGTQYF.

For this clonotype: With a much larger clone just one base away, this may be a read error. The V and J genes are TRBV9 and TRBJ1-6, with no clear D. Germline CDR1 SGDLS, CDR2 YYNGEE. V was trimmed by 3 bases and J by 10 bases, leaving 14 bases between them. The CDR3 consists of 14 residues. CDR3 DNA sequence: TGTGCCAGCAGCGAAGGTCTGTCAAACTCACCCCTCCACTTT. Translated, it gives CASSEGLSNSPLHF.

This clonotype has ten or more counts. The gene calls are TRBV5-1 and TRBJ2-3, with 7 bases matching TRBD2. Per the germline V gene, CDR1 is SGHRS and CDR2 is YFSETQ. This CDR3 contains 14 residues. Trimming cost V 2 bases and J 4 bases; bases outside gene matches: 4. The CDR3: CASSFGTNPDTQYF. The CDR3, as DNA: TGCGCCAGCAGCTTCGGGACTAATCCAGATACGCAGTATTTT.

This clonotype has a count of ten or more. The V call is TRBV6-1, the J call TRBJ1-2; no reliable D call. Trimming stripped 2 bases from V and 10 bases from J, with 11 bases between. This CDR3 is built from 12 residues. The V gene's germline CDR1 is MNHNS and CDR2 SASEGT. The CDR3 region has the DNA TGTGCCAGCAGTGAAAGAGGACCTACCTACACCTTC. It translates to CASSERGPTYTF.